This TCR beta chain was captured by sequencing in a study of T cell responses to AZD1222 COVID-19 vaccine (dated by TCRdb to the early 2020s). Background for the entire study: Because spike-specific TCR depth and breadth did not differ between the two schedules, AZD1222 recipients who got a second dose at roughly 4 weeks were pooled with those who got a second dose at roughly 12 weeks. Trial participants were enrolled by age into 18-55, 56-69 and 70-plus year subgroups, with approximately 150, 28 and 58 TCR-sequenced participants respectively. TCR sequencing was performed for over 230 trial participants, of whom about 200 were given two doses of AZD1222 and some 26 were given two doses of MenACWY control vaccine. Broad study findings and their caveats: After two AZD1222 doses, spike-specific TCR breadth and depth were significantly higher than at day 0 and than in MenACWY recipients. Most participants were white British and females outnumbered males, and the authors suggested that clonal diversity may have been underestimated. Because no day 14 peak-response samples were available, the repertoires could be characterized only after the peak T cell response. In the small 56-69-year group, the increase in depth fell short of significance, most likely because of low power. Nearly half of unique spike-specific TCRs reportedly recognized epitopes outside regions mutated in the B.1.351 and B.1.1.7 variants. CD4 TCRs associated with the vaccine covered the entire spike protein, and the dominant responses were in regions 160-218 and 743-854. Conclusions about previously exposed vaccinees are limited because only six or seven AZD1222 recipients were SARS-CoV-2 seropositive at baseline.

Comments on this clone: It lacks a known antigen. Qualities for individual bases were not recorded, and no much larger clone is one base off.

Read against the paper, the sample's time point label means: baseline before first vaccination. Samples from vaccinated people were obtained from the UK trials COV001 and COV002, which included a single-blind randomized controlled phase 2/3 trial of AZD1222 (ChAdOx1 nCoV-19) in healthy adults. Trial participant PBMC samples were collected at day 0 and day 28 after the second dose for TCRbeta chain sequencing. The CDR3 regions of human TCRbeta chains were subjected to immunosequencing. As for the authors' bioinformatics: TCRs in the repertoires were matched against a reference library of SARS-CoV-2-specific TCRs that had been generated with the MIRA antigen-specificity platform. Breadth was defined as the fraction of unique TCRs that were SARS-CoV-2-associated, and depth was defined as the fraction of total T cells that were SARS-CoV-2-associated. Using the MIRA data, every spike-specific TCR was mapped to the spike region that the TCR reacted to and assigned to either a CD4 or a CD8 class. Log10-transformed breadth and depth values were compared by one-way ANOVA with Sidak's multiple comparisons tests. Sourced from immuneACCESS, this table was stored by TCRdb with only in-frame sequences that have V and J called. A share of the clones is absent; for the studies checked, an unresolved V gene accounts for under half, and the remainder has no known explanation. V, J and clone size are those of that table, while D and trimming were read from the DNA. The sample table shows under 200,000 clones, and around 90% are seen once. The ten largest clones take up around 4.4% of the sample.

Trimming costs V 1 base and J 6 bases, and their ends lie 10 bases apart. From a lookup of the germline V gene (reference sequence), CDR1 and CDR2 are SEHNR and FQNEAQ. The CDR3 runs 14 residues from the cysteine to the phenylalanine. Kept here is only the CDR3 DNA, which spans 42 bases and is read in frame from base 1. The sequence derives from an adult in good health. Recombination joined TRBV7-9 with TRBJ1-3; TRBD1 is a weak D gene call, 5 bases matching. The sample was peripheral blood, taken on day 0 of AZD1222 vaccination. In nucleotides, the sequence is TGTGCCAGCAGCTTAGAAGACAGCCAAAACACCATATATTTT. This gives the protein CASSLEDSQNTIYF.